This entry lists 18 T cell receptor beta chains sequenced from one sample in a study of regulatory T cells in long-lasting Graves disease. Time point indicated: newly diagnosed GD, antithyroid drugs for less than 3 months. PBMCs were the source of the RNA used for TCR sequencing. Construction of the TCR beta libraries employed iRepertoire HTBI primers in conjunction with Arm-PCR of CDR3 regions. TCRdb recomputed calls from the multiplex PCR reads with MiXCR, one row per CDR3 protein. The profile shows about 380,000 distinct CDR3 sequences, 15% to 19% of them singletons. Sequencing used peripheral blood mononuclear cells (PBMCs), obtained at new diagnosis, from a patient treated with antithyroid drugs. The origin of the receptors is a female donor with Graves disease.

This clonotype was found a few times. The chain employs TRBV19 and TRBJ2-1; 7 bases are shared with TRBD2. The CDR3 is made up of 15 amino acids. V lost 5 bases, J lost 3 bases, and 7 bases stayed unmatched. CDR1 is LNHDA, CDR2 SQIVND, per germline (reference sequence). CDR3 loop: CASSWGGDGYNEQFF. The CDR3 bases are TGTGCCAGTAGTTGGGGAGGGGACGGCTACAATGAGCAGTTCTTC. Using reference TRBV19 and TRBJ2-1 for the parts outside the CDR3, the full variable domain is DGGITQSPKYLFRKEGQNVTLSCEQNLNHDAMYWYRQDPGQGLRLIYYSQIVNDFQKGDIAEGYSVSREKKESFPLTVTSAQKNPTAFYLCASSWGGDGYNEQFFGPGTRLTVL.

This clonotype was counted many times. The rearrangement links TRBV7-2 to TRBJ1-2, with 7 bases matching TRBD1. The CDR3 is made up of 16 amino acids. V was pared by 1 base and J by 5 bases, with 10 bases of the junction left unmatched. The V gene's germline CDR1 is SGHTA and CDR2 FQGNSA. The CDR3 coding sequence is TGTGCCAGCAGCTTAGGGGGCGGGACAGCCTTTTATGGCTACACCTTC. Its protein is CASSLGGGTAFYGYTF. The entire variable domain, with the rest obtained from reference TRBV7-2 and TRBJ1-2, is as follows: GAGVSQSPSNKVTEKGKDVELRCDPISGHTALYWYRQSLGQGLEFLIYFQGNSAPDKSGLPSDRFSAERTGGSVSTLTIQRTQQEDSAVYLCASSLGGGTAFYGYTFGSGTRLTVV.

This clonotype has at least ten counts. The CDR3 loop is CASSSPDRGRGKLFF. The CDR3 nucleotides read TGTGCCAGCAGCTCGCCCGACAGGGGGCGAGGAAAACTGTTTTTT. V gene TRBV11-2 combines with J gene TRBJ1-4, with 10 positions matching TRBD1. Germline CDR1 is SGHAT and CDR2 is FQNNGV. V shed 4 bases, J shed 10 bases, and the junction held 9 bases outside the gene matches. The CDR3 contains 15 residues.

On this clonotype itself: This may be a read error: a much more frequent sequence differs by one nucleotide. The rearrangement joins TRBV28 to TRBJ2-1; 11 bases match TRBD2. This CDR3 has 17 amino acids. Trimming removed 5 bases from V and 4 bases from J; junction bases left unmatched: 10. Germline loops: CDR1 MDHEN, CDR2 SYDVKM. The CDR3 loop is CASSDRGTSGGYNEQFF. CDR3 coding DNA: TGTGCCAGCAGTGATCGAGGAACTAGCGGGGGTTACAATGAGCAGTTCTTC.

This clonotype was observed a few times. The rearrangement links TRBV4-1 to TRBJ1-6; D remains unclear. Germline V gene lookup returns CDR1 MGHRA and CDR2 YSYEKL. Trimming shortened V by 5 bases and J by 0 bases, and 11 bases separated the two germline ends. This CDR3 has 16 amino acids. CDR3 in DNA: TGCGCCAGCAGCGGTCGGACTGACTCCTATAATTCACCCCTCCACTTT. Amino acid sequence: CASSGRTDSYNSPLHF.

This clonotype was counted at least ten times. The J gene is TRBJ1-1, the V gene TRBV20-1; TRBD1 is a possible D gene (5 bases). The CDR3 consists of 12 residues. V lost 3 bases and J lost 6, with 11 bases in between. Germline-derived CDR1 and CDR2 are DFQATT and SNEGSKA (reference sequence). The CDR3 loop is CSASFRAAEAFF. CDR3 sequence (DNA): TGCAGTGCTAGCTTCAGGGCCGCTGAAGCTTTCTTT.

This clonotype was recorded at least ten times. The chain couples TRBV7-9 to TRBJ2-2, with TRBD2 matching over 8 bases. Germline V CDR1 and CDR2: SEHNR, FQNEAQ (reference sequence). The junction had 6 bases not matched to a gene; V was cut back by 8 bases and J by 4 bases. The CDR3 runs to 14 residues. The CDR3 nucleotides read TGTGCCAGCCTACCTGCGGGGGGCACCGGGGAGCTGTTTTTT. This encodes CASLPAGGTGELFF.

Concerning this clonotype: This probably arose from a read error, given a far larger clone one base away. The rearrangement uses TRBV11-1 and TRBJ1-1, with D possibly TRBD1 on 5 matching bases. The germline gives CDR1 SGHAT, CDR2 FQDESV (reference sequence). The CDR3 consists of 15 residues. The CDR3 loop is CASSFQLTARDGASF. In DNA, the CDR3 is TGTGCCAGCAGCTTCCAATTGACAGCGAGGGATGGAGCTTCCTTT. Based on the CDR3 plus reference TRBV11-1 and TRBJ1-1, the full variable domain is EAEVAQSPRYKITEKSQAVAFWCDPISGHATLYWYRQILGQGPELLVQFQDESVVDDSQLPKDRFSAERLKGVDSTLKIQPAELGDSAMYLCASSFQLTARDGASFGQGTRLTVV.

This chain links TRBV2 with TRBJ2-7; possible D gene TRBD1, 6 bases. There are 14 residues in the CDR3. The V end lost 3 bases, the J end lost 0 bases, and 9 bases lay between the germline ends. Germline assignment: CDR1 SNHLY and CDR2 FYNNEI. The CDR3 loop reads CASSDLTGSYEQYF. CDR3 DNA sequence: TGTGCCAGCAGTGATTTGACAGGCTCCTACGAGCAGTACTTC.

This clonotype was observed at least ten times. This rearrangement joins TRBV11-2 to TRBJ2-2, with D perhaps TRBD1 or TRBD2 (7 bases each). CDR1 SGHAT and CDR2 FQNNGV come from the germline V gene. The CDR3 spans 16 residues. Deletions cut 4 bases from V and 4 bases from J, with 16 bases between. This CDR3 reads CASSYRGAGGTGELFF. The CDR3, as DNA: TGTGCCAGCAGCTACCGGGGGGCAGGGGGCACCGGGGAGCTGTTTTTT. Complete variable domain (other parts from reference TRBV11-2 and TRBJ2-2): EAGVAQSPRYKIIEKRQSVAFWCNPISGHATLYWYQQILGQGPKLLIQFQNNGVVDDSQLPKDRFSAERLKGVDSTLKIQPAKLEDSAVYLCASSYRGAGGTGELFFGEGSRLTVL.

This clonotype turned up a few times. Written as DNA, the CDR3 is TGTGCCAGCAGTGGGGGACAGGGGGCTTCGGCGAACATTCAGTACTTC. Its translation: CASSGGQGASANIQYF. This chain links TRBV2 with TRBJ2-4, with TRBD1 matching 12 bases. This CDR3 has 16 amino acids. Germline lookup yields CDR1 SNHLY and CDR2 FYNNEI. With 4 bases clipped from V and 7 bases from J, the junction kept 8 bases outside the gene matches.

This clonotype was found a few times. A much larger clone lies a single base off, so this may be a read error. J is TRBJ2-7 and V is TRBV6-2 or TRBV6-3, with D tentatively TRBD1 or TRBD2 (7 bases each). V was shortened by 5 bases and J by 6 bases, with 11 bases between the two germline ends. The CDR3 runs to 12 residues. CDR1 and CDR2 (germline): MNHEY, SVGEGT. In DNA form, the CDR3 reads TGTGCCAGCAGTCCCAGGGGGGGCGAGCAGTACTTC. Amino acid sequence: CASSPRGGEQYF.

This clonotype was observed many times. The rearrangement links TRBV28 to TRBJ2-7; 11 bases agree with TRBD2. The V and J ends lost 3 bases and 3 bases, in that order; junction bases with no gene match: 7. Germline V gene sequence: CDR1 MDHEN, CDR2 SYDVKM. The CDR3 covers 16 residues. CDR3 sequence reads: CASSLISGRAHYEQYF. The CDR3 nucleotides read TGTGCCAGCAGTTTGATTAGCGGGAGGGCCCACTACGAGCAGTACTTC.

This clonotype occurred many times. This sequence joins TRBV4-3 and TRBJ1-2; perhaps TRBD1 as D (6 bases). Between the trimmed V and J ends, which lost 1 base and 4 bases, there was a span of 13 bases. Per germline, CDR1 LGHNA and CDR2 YSLEER. This CDR3 has 15 residues. Here the CDR3 reads CASSQVGGLGYGYTF. The CDR3 DNA reads as TGCGCCAGCAGCCAAGTGGGGGGGCTGGGCTATGGCTACACCTTC.

This clonotype was counted ten times or more. This chain links TRBV24-1 with TRBJ1-1; D unresolved. V was cut by 4 bases and J by 4 bases, with 9 bases left in between. CDR3 length: 13 residues. CDR1 and CDR2 from the germline V gene are KGHDR and SFDVKD. CDR3 DNA: TGTGCCACCAGTGACGGACCGCGCACTGAAGCTTTCTTT. Its translation: CATSDGPRTEAFF.

This clonotype has just a few counts. The V and J genes are TRBV20-1 and TRBJ2-1; no clear D gene. V was cut by 3 bases and J by 10 bases, with 7 bases left in between. Germline assignment: CDR1 DFQATT and CDR2 SNEGSKA (reference sequence). This CDR3 is built from 10 residues. The CDR3 DNA is TGCAGTGCTAGCCTTCGGGAGCAGTTCTTC. Translated, it gives CSASLREQFF.

The sample holds many counts of this clonotype. The CDR3 sequence is CASSLGVGSYNEQFF. The CDR3 DNA sequence: TGTGCCAGCAGTTTGGGGGTTGGGTCCTACAATGAGCAGTTCTTC. The rearrangement links TRBV6-2 or TRBV6-3 to TRBJ2-1; the D call may be TRBD1 or TRBD2 (5 bases each). Germline assignment: CDR1 MNHEY and CDR2 SVGEGT. The V gene lost 4 bases and the J gene lost 1 base, with 11 bases spanning the gap. The CDR3 extends over 15 amino acids.

This clonotype has ten or more counts. The chain has TRBV6-2 or TRBV6-3 and TRBJ2-2; no clear D. Germline assignment: CDR1 MNHEY and CDR2 SVGEGT. This CDR3 is 17 amino acids long. Deletions cut 8 bases from V and 1 base from J, with 20 bases between. Here the CDR3 reads CASRLAVRTGNTGELFF. CDR3 nucleotides: TGTGCCAGCCGGCTTGCAGTCAGGACCGGGAACACCGGGGAGCTGTTTTTT.